Following are 16 T cell receptor beta chains from one sample sequenced in a study of CD8+ T cells in alopecia areata. This sample's treatment: oral pan-JAK inhibitor, 5-10 mg twice daily. RNA was extracted and reverse transcribed into cDNA as the sequencing template. Profiled with immunoSEQ multiplex PCR; TCRdb holds only in-frame clones, not every one. The repertoire holds just over 150,000 clones, with roughly 65% as singletons. This specimen was CD4+ T cells sorted from blood, taken at week 4, from a patient treated with tofacitinib. The source of these receptors is a human donor with alopecia areata.

The sample holds one count of this clone. The chain is built from TRBV30 and TRBJ1-1; tentatively, D is TRBD1 (5 bases). The CDR3 contains 13 residues. Germline values: CDR1 GTSNPN, CDR2 SVGIG (reference sequence). DNA of the CDR3: TGTCTAGTGGGGACCCTTAGCAACACTGAAGCTTTCTTT. Its translation is CLVGTLSNTEAFF.

CDR3 loop: CASSGPSYEQYF. For the CDR3, the DNA is TGCGCCAGCAGCGGGCCTTCCTACGAGCAGTACTTC. The rearrangement links TRBV5-1 to TRBJ2-7; D ambiguous. Looked up from germline, CDR1 is SGHRS and CDR2 is YFSETQ. Trimming cost V 4 bases and J 1 base, with 6 bases left between them. The CDR3 runs to 12 residues.

The chain joins TRBV29-1 to TRBJ2-5; TRBD2 matches 9 bases. V dropped 4 bases and J dropped 4; count of bases not matched to a gene: 4. Looked up from germline, CDR1 is SQVTM and CDR2 is ANQGSEA. The CDR3 loop spans 13 amino acids. CDR3 DNA sequence: TGCAGCGTTGCTAGCGGGGTCGGAGAGACCCAGTACTTC. Its protein is CSVASGVGETQYF.

There are a few counts of this clone. The CDR3 sequence: CASSPGQLTGELFF. CDR3 nucleotide sequence: TGTGCCAGCAGCCCGGGACAGCTCACCGGGGAGCTGTTTTTT. The chain links TRBV5-4 to TRBJ2-2, with 7 bases lining up with TRBD1. J was trimmed by 4 bases and V by 4 bases; bases with no gene match: 4. The CDR3 has 14 residues. Per germline, CDR1 SGHNT and CDR2 YYREEE (reference sequence).

J is TRBJ2-3 and V is TRBV4-3; D is uncertain. V shed 0 bases and J shed 0 bases, with 7 bases lying between them. This CDR3 is 15 amino acids long. CDR1 and CDR2 from the germline V gene are LGHNA and YSLEER. CDR3 region: CASSQEERSTDTQYF. In DNA, the CDR3 is TGCGCCAGCAGCCAAGAGGAGAGGAGCACAGATACGCAGTATTTT.

The chain employs TRBV2 and TRBJ1-3; D is unclear. Germline-derived CDR1 and CDR2 are SNHLY and FYNNEI. This CDR3 spans 14 amino acids. The V end was cut by 6 bases, the J end by 4 bases, with 13 bases between. In DNA form, the CDR3 reads TGTGCCAGCAGCAAGCCCCAAGGAGGAAACACCATATATTTT. This sequence encodes CASSKPQGGNTIYF.

This clone was observed a handful of times. The chain couples TRBV4-1 to TRBJ2-5; the match to TRBD1 covers 7 bases. Unmatched junction bases numbered 4, after V lost 4 bases and J lost 2 bases. The CDR3 covers 14 residues. The germline V gene has CDR1 MGHRA and CDR2 YSYEKL. CDR3 nucleotides: TGCGCCAGCAGCCCAGGGGGACCTCAAGAGACCCAGTACTTC. Translation: CASSPGGPQETQYF.

The chain joins TRBV4-3 to TRBJ1-2, with D unclear. The germline gives CDR1 LGHNA, CDR2 YSLEER. The V and J ends lost 1 base and 0 bases respectively, with 9 bases between them. This CDR3 spans 15 amino acids. CDR3: CASSQGSQANYGYTF. The DNA for the CDR3 is TGCGCCAGCAGCCAAGGTAGCCAGGCTAACTATGGCTACACCTTC.

The chain recombines TRBV15 with TRBJ1-2; unclear D gene. The germline V gene encodes CDR1 LNHNV and CDR2 YYDKDF (reference sequence). The CDR3 spans 15 residues. Between the trimmed V and J ends, which lost 0 bases and 3 bases, there was a span of 11 bases. DNA for the CDR3: TGTGCCACCAGCAGAGATCTGGGCAATTACTATGGCTACACCTTC. Translation: CATSRDLGNYYGYTF.

This clone has only a few counts. V gene TRBV6-5 combines with J gene TRBJ2-7; 8 nucleotides match TRBD1. Trimming took 7 bases from V and 2 from J; bases not matched to a gene: 4. The CDR3 is 13 amino acids. Germline assignment: CDR1 MNHEY and CDR2 SVGAGI. In DNA, the CDR3 is TGTGCCAGCACCTCGGGACAGGCCTACGAGCAGTACTTC. This sequence encodes CASTSGQAYEQYF.

The V call is TRBV12-5, the J call TRBJ2-7; 8 bases map to TRBD2. Germline CDR1 LGHNT, CDR2 FRNRAP. J lost 3 bases, V lost 9 bases, and 1 base had no gene match. This CDR3 spans 11 amino acids. In DNA form, the CDR3 reads TGTGCTAGCGGGAGGGGCTACGAGCAGTACTTC. It translates to CASGRGYEQYF.

This clone was seen a few times. The chain employs TRBV14 and TRBJ2-1; 7 bases are shared with TRBD1. V shed 1 base and J 7 bases; nucleotides not matched to a gene: 7. This CDR3 contains 15 residues. Germline values: CDR1 SGHDN, CDR2 FVKESK. The CDR3 loop is CASSQVPGGGNEQFF. The CDR3 nucleotides are TGTGCCAGCAGCCAAGTCCCAGGGGGTGGGAATGAGCAGTTCTTC.

The genes are TRBV4-3 and TRBJ2-7; D remains ambiguous. In germline, CDR1 is LGHNA, CDR2 YSLEER. Between the trimmed V and J ends, which lost 2 bases and 3 bases, there was a span of 11 bases. The CDR3 spans 14 residues. CDR3 residues: CASSQNMMSYEQYF. CDR3 bases: TGCGCCAGCAGCCAAAACATGATGAGCTACGAGCAGTACTTC.

The chain joins TRBV4-3 to TRBJ1-1; the D is unclear. Germline CDR1 reads LGHNA; CDR2 reads YSLEER. The CDR3 runs 13 residues. The V gene lost 0 bases and the J gene lost 4 bases, with 6 bases spanning the gap. The CDR3 DNA reads TGCGCCAGCAGCCAAGAGGAACTCACTGAAGCTTTCTTT. This gives the protein CASSQEELTEAFF.

The chain uses TRBV7-3 and TRBJ2-5; a possible D gene is TRBD2 (6 bases). Trimming shortened V by 3 bases and J by 5 bases, and 10 bases separated the two germline ends. The germline V gene has CDR1 SGHTA and CDR2 FQGTGA. The CDR3 has 13 amino acids. The CDR3 sequence is CASSLGLLETQYF. The CDR3 coding sequence is TGTGCCAGCAGCTTGGGACTCCTTGAGACCCAGTACTTC.

V is TRBV29-1 and J is TRBJ1-2; TRBD1 is a possible D gene (5 bases). The ends were cut back, 2 bases at V and 8 bases at J, with 15 bases in the middle. The CDR3 runs 13 residues. Germline V gene sequence: CDR1 SQVTM, CDR2 ANQGSEA. Here the CDR3 DNA reads TGCAGCGTTGAAAGCCAGGGAGCGCGAGGCTACACCTTC. Its translation: CSVESQGARGYTF.